This entry features one T cell receptor (beta chain) sequence. This clone was detected only once. Its antigen target is currently unknown. No clone much larger than this one lies a single base away; base qualities are absent. Based on the germline V gene, the CDR1 and CDR2 sequences are SNHLY and FYNNEI. Deletion took 4 bases off V and 1 base off J, with a span of 7 bases between the germline ends. Taken from cysteine to phenylalanine, the CDR3 has 13 residues. The read is trimmed to its CDR3 DNA, 39 bases read in frame from base 1. This specimen belongs to a study of blood T cell repertoires in COVID-19 (dated by TCRdb to the early 2020s). With regard to the full study: Samples from collaborators originated in the United States, Italy and Spain and spanned both the acute and convalescent phases of COVID-19. The material from the prospective study consisted of cDNA or gDNA derived from T cells, B-cell-depleted T cells, or PBMCs. The dataset comprised deeply sampled blood TCRbeta repertoires from subjects exposed to, actively infected with, or recovered from COVID-19. The repertoires were made available in a free public database intended to serve as a resource for research on the immune response to SARS-CoV-2. The samples were drawn from two sources: the first 160 participants of the ongoing ImmuneRACE study, and 950 to 1,500 subjects contributed by 6 global collaborators. Nearly every sample came with metadata listing a de-identified subject ID, COVID-19 status, age in years and sex. Where available, HLA class I and class II types were obtained from metadata supplied by the sample provider rather than from assay-based typing. Overall study outcomes, separate from this receptor: How much clinical and demographic metadata was included differed by source and by participant, and the metadata was provided uncurated.

The collaborating institutions used their own protocols to collect whole blood in K2EDTA tubes. Collaborator samples were shipped for TCRbeta analysis as frozen whole blood, isolated PBMCs, or DNA extracted from either sample type. The immunoSEQ Assay, a bias-controlled multiplex PCR, was used to amplify TCRbeta CDR3 regions from genomic DNA. Turning to the authors' computational methods: Within the assay, amplification of reference gene primers was used to estimate how many nucleated cells each sample contained. To quantify the absolute abundance of each unique TCRbeta CDR3 rearrangement, sequence reads were collapsed and filtered. Productive Simpson clonality was computed per sample as the square root of Simpson's diversity index over productive rearrangements. Here the immuneACCESS table is served through TCRdb, limited to in-frame sequences with V and J called. Missing clones are a known gap in these copies; in checked studies unresolved V genes cover under half, and the rest lacks a known reason. That table gives V, J and clone size, and the DNA gave D and trimming. The sample includes more than 90,000 clones, with roughly 84% observed a single time. Roughly 12% of the sample rests with the top ten.

The sequence joins TRBV2 to TRBJ1-2, with the D gene call left open. The sequencing sample was made of peripheral blood. This sequence originates from a human donor in a cohort sampled during active COVID-19. The CDR3 here reads CASSVAGNYGYTF. In nucleotide form, the sequence is TGTGCCAGCAGTGTTGCGGGTAACTATGGCTACACCTTC.